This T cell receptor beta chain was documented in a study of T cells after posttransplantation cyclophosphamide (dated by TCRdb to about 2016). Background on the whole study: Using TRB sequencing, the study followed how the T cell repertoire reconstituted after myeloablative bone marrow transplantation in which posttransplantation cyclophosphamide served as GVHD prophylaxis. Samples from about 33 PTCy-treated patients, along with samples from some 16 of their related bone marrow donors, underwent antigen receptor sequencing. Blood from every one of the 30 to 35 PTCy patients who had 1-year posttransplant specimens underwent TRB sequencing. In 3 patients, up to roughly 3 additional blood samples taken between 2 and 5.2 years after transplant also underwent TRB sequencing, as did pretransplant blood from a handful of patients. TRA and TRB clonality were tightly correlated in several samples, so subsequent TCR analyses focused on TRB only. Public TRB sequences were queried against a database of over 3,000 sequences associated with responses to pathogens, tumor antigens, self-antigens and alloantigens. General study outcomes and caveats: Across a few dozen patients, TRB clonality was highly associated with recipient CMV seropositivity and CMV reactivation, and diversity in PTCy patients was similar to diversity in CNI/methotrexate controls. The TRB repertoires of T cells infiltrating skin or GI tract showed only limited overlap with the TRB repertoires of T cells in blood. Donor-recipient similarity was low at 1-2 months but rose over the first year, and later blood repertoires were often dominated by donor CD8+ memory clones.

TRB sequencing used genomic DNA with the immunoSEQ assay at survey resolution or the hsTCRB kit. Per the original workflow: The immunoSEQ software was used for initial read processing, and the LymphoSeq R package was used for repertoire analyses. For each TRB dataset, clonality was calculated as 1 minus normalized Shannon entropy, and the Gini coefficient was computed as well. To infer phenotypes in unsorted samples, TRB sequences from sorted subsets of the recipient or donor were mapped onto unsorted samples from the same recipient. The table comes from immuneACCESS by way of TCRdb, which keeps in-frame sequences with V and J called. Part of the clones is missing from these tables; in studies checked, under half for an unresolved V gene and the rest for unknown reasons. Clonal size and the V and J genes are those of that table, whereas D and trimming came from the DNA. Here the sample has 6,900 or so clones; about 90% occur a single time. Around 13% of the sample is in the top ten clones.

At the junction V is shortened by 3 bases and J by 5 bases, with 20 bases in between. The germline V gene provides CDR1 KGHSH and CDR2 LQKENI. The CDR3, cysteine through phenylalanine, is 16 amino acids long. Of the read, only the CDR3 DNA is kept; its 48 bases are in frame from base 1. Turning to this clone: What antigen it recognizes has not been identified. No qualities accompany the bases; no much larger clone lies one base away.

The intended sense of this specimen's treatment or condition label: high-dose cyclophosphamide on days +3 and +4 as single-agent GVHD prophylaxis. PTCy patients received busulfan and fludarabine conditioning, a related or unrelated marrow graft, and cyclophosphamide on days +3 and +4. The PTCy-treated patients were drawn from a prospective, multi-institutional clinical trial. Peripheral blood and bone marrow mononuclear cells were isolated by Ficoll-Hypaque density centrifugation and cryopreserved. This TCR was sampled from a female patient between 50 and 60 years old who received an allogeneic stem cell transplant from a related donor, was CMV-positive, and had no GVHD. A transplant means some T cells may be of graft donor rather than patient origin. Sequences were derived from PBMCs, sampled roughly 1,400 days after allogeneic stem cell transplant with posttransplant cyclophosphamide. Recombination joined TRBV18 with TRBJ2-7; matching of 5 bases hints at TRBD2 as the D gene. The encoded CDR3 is CASSPGITNNANEQYF. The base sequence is TGTGCCAGCTCACCCGGGATCACAAACAACGCCAACGAGCAGTACTTC.